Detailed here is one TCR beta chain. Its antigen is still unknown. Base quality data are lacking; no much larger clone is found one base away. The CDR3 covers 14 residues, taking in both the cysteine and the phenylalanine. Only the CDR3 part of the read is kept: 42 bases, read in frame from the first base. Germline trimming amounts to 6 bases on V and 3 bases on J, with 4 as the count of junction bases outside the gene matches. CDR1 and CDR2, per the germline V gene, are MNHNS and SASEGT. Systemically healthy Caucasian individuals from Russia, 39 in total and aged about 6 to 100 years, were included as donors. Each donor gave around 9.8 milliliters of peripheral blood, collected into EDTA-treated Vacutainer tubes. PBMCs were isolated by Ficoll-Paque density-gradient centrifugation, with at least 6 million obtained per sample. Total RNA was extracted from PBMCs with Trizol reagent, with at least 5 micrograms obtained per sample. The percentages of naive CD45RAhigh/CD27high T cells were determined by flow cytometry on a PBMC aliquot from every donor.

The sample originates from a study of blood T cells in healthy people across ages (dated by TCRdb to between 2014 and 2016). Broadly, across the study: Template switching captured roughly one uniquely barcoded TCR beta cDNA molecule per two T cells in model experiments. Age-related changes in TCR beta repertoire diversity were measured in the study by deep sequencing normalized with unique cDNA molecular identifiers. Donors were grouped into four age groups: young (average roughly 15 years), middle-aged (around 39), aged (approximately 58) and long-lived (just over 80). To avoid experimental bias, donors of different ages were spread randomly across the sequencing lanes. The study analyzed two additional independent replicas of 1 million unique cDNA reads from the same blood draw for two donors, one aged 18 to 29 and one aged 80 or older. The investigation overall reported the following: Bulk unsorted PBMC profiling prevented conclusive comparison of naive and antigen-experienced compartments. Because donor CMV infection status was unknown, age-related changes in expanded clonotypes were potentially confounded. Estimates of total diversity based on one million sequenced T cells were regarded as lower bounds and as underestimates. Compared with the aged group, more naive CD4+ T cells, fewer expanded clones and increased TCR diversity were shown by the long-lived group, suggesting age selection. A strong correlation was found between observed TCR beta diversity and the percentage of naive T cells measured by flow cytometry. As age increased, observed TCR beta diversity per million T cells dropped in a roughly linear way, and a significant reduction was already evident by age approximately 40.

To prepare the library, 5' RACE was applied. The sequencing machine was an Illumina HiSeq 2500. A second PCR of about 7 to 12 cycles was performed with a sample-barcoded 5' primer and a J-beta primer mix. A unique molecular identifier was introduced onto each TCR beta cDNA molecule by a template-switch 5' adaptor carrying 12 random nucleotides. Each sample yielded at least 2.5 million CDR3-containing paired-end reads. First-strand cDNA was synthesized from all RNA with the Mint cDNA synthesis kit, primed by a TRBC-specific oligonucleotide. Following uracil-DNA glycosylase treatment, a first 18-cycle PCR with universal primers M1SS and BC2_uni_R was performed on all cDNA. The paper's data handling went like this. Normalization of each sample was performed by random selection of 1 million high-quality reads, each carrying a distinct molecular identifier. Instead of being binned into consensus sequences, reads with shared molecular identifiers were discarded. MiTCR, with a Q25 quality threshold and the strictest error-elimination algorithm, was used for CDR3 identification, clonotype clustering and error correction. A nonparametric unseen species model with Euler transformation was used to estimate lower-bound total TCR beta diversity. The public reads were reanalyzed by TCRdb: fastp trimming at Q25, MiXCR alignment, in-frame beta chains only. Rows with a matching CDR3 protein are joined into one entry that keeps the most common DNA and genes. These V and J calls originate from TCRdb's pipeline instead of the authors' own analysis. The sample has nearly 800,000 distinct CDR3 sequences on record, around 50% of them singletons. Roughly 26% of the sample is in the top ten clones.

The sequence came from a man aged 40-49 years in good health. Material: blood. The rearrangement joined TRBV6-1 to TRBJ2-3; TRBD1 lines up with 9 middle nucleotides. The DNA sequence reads TGTGCCAGCAGGGCCGGGACAGGGACAGATACGCAGTATTTT. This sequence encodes CASRAGTGTDTQYF.